The present T cell receptor beta chain was sequenced within a study of cytomegalovirus exposure and HLA in healthy donors. Healthy bone marrow donors made up the cohort. This PCR relied on a set of 60 Vbeta primers and 13 Jbeta primers. In the original processing: Counted up in a later analysis, unique TCR beta chains came to about 80 million, with some 9.9 million shared. Clones were sequenced by immunoSEQ multiplex PCR, and TCRdb holds only the in-frame ones, with some missing. V and J calls and clone size are those listed in that table; D and trimming were worked out from the DNA. The sample has some 150,000 clones; more than 65% are singletons. Germline CDR1 MNHNS, CDR2 SASEGT. The trim removed 6 bases at V and 0 bases at J, leaving 11 bases unmatched. The CDR3 sequence is 18 residues long.

Sequencing was carried out using PBMCs. The V call is TRBV6-1, the J call TRBJ2-4; TRBD2 matches at 10 bases. The clonotype was recovered from a man in his fifties or sixties in good health and CMV-seropositive. DNA for the CDR3: TGTGCCAGCAGGGAACTAGCGGGAATGTCCCTAGCCAAAAACATTCAGTACTTC. Encoded protein: CASRELAGMSLAKNIQYF.